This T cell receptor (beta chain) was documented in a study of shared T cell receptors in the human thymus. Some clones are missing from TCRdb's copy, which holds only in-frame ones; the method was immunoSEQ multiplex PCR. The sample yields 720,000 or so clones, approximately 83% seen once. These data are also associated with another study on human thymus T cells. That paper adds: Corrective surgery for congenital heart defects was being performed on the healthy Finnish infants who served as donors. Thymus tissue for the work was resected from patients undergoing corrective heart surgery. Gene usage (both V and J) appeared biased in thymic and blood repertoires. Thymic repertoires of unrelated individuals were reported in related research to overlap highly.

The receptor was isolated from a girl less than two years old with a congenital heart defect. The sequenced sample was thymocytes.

DNA of the CDR3: TGTGCCAGCAGCCCCCACATGGCCAGGAACAACTATGGCTACACCTTC. It yields the protein CASSPHMARNNYGYTF. This sequence joins TRBV13 and TRBJ1-2; D unclear. The CDR3 runs 16 residues. Germline V lookup: CDR1 PRHDT, CDR2 FYEKMQ (reference sequence). V dropped 5 bases and J dropped 2 bases, with 18 bases sitting between them.